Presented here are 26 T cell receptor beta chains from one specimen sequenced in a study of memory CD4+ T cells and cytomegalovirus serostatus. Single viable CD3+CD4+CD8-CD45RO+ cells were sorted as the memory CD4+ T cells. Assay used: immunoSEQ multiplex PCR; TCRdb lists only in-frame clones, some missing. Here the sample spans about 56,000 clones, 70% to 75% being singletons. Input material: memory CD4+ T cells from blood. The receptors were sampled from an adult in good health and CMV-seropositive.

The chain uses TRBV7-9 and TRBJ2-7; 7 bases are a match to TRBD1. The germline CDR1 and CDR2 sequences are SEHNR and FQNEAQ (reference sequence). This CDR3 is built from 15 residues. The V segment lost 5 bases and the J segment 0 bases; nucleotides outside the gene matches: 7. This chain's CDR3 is CASSTQGVSSYEQYF. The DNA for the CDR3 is TGTGCCAGCAGCACCCAGGGGGTCAGCTCCTACGAGCAGTACTTC.

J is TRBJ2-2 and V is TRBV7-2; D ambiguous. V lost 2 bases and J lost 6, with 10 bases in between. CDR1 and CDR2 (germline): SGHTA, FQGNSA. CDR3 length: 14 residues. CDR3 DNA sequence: TGTGCCAGCAGCTTAAGTCCAACCGCCGGGGAGCTGTTTTTT. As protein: CASSLSPTAGELFF.

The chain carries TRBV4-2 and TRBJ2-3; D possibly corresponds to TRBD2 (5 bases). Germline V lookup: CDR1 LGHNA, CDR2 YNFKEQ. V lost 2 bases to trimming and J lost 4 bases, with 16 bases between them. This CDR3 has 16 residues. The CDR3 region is CASSQITGWGADTQYF. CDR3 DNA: TGTGCCAGCAGCCAAATTACGGGATGGGGAGCAGATACGCAGTATTTT.

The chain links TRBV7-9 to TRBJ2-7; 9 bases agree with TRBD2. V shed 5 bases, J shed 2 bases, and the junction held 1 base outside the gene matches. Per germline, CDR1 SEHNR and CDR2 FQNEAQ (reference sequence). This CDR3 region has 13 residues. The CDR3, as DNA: TGTGCCAGCAGCGGACTAGCGACCTACGAGCAGTACGTC. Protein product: CASSGLATYEQYV.

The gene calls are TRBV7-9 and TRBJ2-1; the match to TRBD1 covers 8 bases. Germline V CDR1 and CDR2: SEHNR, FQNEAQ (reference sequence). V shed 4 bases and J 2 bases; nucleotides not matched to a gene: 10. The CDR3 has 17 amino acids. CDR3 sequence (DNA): TGTGCCAGCAGCTCTCCAAGGACAGGGAGAACCTACAATGAGCAGTTCTTC. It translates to CASSSPRTGRTYNEQFF. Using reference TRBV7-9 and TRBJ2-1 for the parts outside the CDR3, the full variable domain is DTGVSQNPRHKITKRGQNVTFRCDPISEHNRLYWYRQTLGQGPEFLTYFQNEAQLEKSRLLSDRFSAERPKGSFSTLEIQRTEQGDSAMYLCASSSPRTGRTYNEQFFGPGTRLTVL.

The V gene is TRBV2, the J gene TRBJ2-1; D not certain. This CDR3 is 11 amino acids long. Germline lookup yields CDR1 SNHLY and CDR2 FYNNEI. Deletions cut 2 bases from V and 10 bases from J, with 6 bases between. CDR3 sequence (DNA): TGTGCCAGCAGTGAATTGTACGAGCAGTTCTTC. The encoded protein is CASSELYEQFF.

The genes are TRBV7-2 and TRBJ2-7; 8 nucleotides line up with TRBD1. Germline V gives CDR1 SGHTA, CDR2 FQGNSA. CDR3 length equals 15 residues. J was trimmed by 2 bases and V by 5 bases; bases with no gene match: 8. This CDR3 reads CASSVVGGQAYEQYF. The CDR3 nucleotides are TGTGCCAGCAGCGTAGTAGGGGGACAGGCCTACGAGCAGTACTTC.

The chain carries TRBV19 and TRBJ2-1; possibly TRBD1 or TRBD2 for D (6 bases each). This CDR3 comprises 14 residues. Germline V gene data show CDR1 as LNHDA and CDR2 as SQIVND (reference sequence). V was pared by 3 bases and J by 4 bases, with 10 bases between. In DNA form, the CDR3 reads TGTGCCAGTAGTATTGGCGGGACATACAATGAGCAGTTCTTC. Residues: CASSIGGTYNEQFF.

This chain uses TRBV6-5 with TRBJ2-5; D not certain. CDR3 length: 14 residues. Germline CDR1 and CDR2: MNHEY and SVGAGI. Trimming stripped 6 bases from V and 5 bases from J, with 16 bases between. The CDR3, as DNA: TGTGCCAGCAGCCTCGGGCCCCCGGGTGAGACCCAGTACTTC. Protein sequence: CASSLGPPGETQYF.

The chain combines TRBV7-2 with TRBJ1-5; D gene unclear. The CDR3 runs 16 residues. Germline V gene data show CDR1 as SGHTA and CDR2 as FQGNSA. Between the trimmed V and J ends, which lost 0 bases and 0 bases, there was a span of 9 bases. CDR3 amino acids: CASSLAADLSNQPQHF. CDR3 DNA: TGTGCCAGCAGCTTAGCGGCTGACCTTAGCAATCAGCCCCAGCATTTT.

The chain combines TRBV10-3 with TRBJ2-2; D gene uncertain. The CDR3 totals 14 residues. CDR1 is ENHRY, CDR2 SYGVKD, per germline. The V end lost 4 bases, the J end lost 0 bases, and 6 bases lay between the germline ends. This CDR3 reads CAISGGTNTGELFF. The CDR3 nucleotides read TGTGCCATCAGTGGAGGAACGAACACCGGGGAGCTGTTTTTT.

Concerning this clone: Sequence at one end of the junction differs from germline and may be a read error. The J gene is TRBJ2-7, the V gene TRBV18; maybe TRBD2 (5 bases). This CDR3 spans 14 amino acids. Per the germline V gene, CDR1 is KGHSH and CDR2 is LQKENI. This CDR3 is CASSPLGSEDEQYF. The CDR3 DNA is TGTGCCAGCTCCCCACTGGGATCGGAGGACGAGCAGTACTTC.

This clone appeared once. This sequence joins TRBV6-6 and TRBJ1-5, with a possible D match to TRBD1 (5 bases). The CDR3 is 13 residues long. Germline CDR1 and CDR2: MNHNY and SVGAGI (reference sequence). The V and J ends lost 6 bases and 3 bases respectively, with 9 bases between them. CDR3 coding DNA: TGTGCCAGCAGAGGAGGGGTCAATCAGCCCCAGCATTTT. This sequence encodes CASRGGVNQPQHF.

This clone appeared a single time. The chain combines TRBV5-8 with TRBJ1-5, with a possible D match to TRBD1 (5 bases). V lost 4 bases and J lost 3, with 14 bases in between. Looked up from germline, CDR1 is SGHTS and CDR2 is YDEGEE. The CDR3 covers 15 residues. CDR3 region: CASSLEGLLNQPQHF. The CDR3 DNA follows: TGTGCCAGCAGCCTAGAGGGGCTTCTCAATCAGCCCCAGCATTTT.

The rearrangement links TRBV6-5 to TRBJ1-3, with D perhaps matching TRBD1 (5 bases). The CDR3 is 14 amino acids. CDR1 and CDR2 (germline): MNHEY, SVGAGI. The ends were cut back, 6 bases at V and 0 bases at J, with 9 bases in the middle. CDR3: CASRTTGSGNTIYF. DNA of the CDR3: TGTGCCAGCAGGACCACAGGCTCTGGAAACACCATATATTTT.

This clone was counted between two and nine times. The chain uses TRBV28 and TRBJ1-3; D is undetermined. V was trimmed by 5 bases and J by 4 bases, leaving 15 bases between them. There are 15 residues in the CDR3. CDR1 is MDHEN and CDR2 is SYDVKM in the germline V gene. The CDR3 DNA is TGTGCCAGCAGTACAACCTATGGCGCCGGAAACACCATATATTTT. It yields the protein CASSTTYGAGNTIYF. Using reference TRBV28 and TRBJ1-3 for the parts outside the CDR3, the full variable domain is DVKVTQSSRYLVKRTGEKVFLECVQDMDHENMFWYRQDPGLGLRLIYFSYDVKMKEKGDIPEGYSVSREKKERFSLILESASTNQTSMYLCASSTTYGAGNTIYFGEGSWLTVV.

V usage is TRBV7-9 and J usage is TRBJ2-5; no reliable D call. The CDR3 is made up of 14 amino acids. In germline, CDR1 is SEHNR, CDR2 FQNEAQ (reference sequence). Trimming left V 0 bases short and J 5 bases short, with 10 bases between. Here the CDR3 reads CASSLAFPLETQYF. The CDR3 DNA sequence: TGTGCCAGCAGCTTAGCCTTTCCTCTGGAGACCCAGTACTTC.

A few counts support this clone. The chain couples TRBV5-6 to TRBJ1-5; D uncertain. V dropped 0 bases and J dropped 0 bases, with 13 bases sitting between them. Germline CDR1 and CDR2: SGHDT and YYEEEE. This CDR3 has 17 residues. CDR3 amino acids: CASSLGASSYSNQPQHF. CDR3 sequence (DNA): TGTGCCAGCAGCTTGGGGGCCAGCTCTTATAGCAATCAGCCCCAGCATTTT.

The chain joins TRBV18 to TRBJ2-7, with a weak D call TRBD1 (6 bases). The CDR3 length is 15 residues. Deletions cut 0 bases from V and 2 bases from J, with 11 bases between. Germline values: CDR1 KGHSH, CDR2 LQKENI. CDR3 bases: TGTGCCAGCTCACCACCGGCAGGGGCGGCCTACGAGCAGTACTTC. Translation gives CASSPPAGAAYEQYF.

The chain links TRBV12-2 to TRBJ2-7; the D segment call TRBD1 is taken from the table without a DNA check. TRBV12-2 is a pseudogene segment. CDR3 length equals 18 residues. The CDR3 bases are TGTGCAAGTGTCTTCGACAGCGCCGGTCCTTCGAGCTCCTACGAGCAGTACTTC. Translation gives CASVFDSAGPSSSYEQYF.

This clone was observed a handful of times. In nucleotides, the CDR3 is TGTGCCAGCAGCTTTATAGGGGAACGTGCCTATGGCTACACCTTC. Its protein is CASSFIGERAYGYTF. The chain is built from TRBV5-6 and TRBJ1-2, with a weak D call TRBD1 (5 bases). Germline V lookup: CDR1 SGHDT, CDR2 YYEEEE. V was clipped by 2 bases and J by 4 bases, with 15 bases between them. The CDR3 loop spans 15 amino acids.

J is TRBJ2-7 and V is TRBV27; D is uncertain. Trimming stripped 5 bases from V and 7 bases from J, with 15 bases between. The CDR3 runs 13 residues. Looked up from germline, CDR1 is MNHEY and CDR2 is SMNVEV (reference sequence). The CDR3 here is CASSPWVGSEQYF. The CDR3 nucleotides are TGTGCCAGCAGTCCATGGGTGGGGTCTGAGCAGTACTTC.

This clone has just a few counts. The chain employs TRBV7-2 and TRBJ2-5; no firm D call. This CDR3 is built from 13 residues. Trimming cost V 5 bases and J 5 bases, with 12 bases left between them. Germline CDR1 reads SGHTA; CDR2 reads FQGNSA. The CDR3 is CASSPPAGETQYF. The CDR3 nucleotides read TGTGCCAGCAGCCCCCCAGCCGGGGAGACCCAGTACTTC.

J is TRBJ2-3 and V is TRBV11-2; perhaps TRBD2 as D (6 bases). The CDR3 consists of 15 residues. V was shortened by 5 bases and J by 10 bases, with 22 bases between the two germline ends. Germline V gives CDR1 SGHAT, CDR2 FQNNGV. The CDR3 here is CASSIVNSGTSAQYF. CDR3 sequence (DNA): TGTGCCAGCAGCATCGTCAACTCGGGGACTTCAGCGCAGTATTTT.

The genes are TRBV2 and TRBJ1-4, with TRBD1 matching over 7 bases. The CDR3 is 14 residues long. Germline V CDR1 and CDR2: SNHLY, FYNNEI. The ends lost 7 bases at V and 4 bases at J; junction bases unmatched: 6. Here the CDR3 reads CASIPGTVNEKLFF. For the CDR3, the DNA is TGTGCCAGCATACCCGGGACAGTTAATGAAAAACTGTTTTTT.

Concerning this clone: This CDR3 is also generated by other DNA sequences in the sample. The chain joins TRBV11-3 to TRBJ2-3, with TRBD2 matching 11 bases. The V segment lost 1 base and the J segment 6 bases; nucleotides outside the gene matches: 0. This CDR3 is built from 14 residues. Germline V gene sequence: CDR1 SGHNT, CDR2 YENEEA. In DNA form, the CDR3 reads TGTGCCAGCAGCTTAGGACTAGCGGGGGATACGCAGTATTTT. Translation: CASSLGLAGDTQYF.